This T cell receptor (beta chain) appears in the sequencing data of a study of blood T cells in healthy people across ages. PCR was performed a second time for roughly 7 to 12 cycles using a sample-barcoded 5' primer and a J-beta primer mix. Each CDR3 protein is one row after TCRdb ran MiXCR on the 5' RACE reads. The sample consists of around 870,000 distinct CDR3 sequences, under 30% of them appearing once. Germline V lookup: CDR1 SGHAT, CDR2 FQNNGV. The CDR3 is 14 residues long. Trimming left V 10 bases short and J 6 bases short, with 21 bases between. The TCR sequence derives from a woman older than 75 in good health. Sequencing was carried out using blood. The chain combines TRBV11-2 with TRBJ1-2; a possible D gene is TRBD1 (6 bases). The CDR3 protein is CATRGQGRSNGYTF. The CDR3 DNA is TGTGCCACACGAGGGCAGGGGCGCTCAAATGGCTACACCTTC.